Listed below are T cell receptor beta chains from one sample, sequenced in a study of T cells expressing NK-cell markers. No DNA is given; TCRdb re-called the 5' RACE reads and lists each CDR3 protein once. The sample has about 30,000 distinct CDR3 sequences, and its top ten clones hold 50% to 75%. Material: blood T cells: a sorted CD56 or NKG2C T cell subset, CD4+ or CD8+ T cells, or bulk PBMC T cells (not recorded which). These receptors were collected from a woman aged 18-70 years in good health. CDR3s include the opening cysteine and the closing phenylalanine or tryptophan.

j_call v_call cdr3_aa
TRBJ2-1 TRBV12-3/TRBV12-4 CASSPDRNPGDEQFF
TRBJ2-7 TRBV5-1 CASSLPTYEQYF
TRBJ1-2 TRBV27 CASSSTGRRNYGYTF
TRBJ2-1 TRBV7-8 CASSATSHEQFF
TRBJ1-2 TRBV9 CASSVDPDRDYGYTF
TRBJ2-2 TRBV12-3/TRBV12-4 CASRSRDRGRGELFF
TRBJ1-2 TRBV12-3/TRBV12-4 CASSVRDRDPYGYTF
TRBJ2-1 TRBV7-9 CASSTRDRDTQFF
TRBJ2-1 TRBV7-8 CASSLIGPYNEQFF
TRBJ2-1 TRBV7-3 CASSLIAGGNNEQFF
TRBJ2-5 TRBV28 CASSFPGLELKETQYF
TRBJ2-1 TRBV7-9 CASSQTSYNEQFF
TRBJ2-7 TRBV2 CASMGQGRYEQYF
TRBJ2-5 TRBV2 CASTSGQGQETQYF
TRBJ2-2 TRBV11-1 CASSLARITGRPNTGELFF
TRBJ1-1 TRBV9 CASSVGEGMNTEAFF
TRBJ2-1 TRBV9 CASSEREGGNEQFF
TRBJ2-3 TRBV5-1 CASSFSGLAGGADTQYF
TRBJ2-4 TRBV29-1 CSVKLAGALNIQYF
TRBJ2-5 TRBV10-3 CAISESTIAGGVQETQYF
TRBJ2-1 TRBV12-3/TRBV12-4 CASRDQDYNEQFF
TRBJ1-2 TRBV25-1 CASSDSIGYGYTF
TRBJ1-2 TRBV15 CATSARQGDGYTF
TRBJ2-1 TRBV28 CASSQDKEYRDNEQFF
TRBJ2-7 TRBV29-1 CSVNTGTSAYEQYF
TRBJ1-2 TRBV4-2 CASSDITGNDGYTF
TRBJ2-7 TRBV12-3/TRBV12-4 CASSSGTSGDEQYF
TRBJ2-5 TRBV4-1 CASSHPDSYGTQYF
TRBJ2-3 TRBV19 CASSLTSGREGDTQYF
TRBJ2-2 TRBV28 CATRIQSNTGELFF
TRBJ2-3 TRBV6-1 CASSPLGLLATDTQYF
TRBJ2-3 TRBV4-1 CASSPSSGRGTDTQYF
TRBJ2-1 TRBV29-1 CSVGGRGLAGGNEQFF
TRBJ2-7 TRBV12-3/TRBV12-4 CASSLGFRWEGQPVEQYF
TRBJ2-7 TRBV20-1 CSARTQWEQYF
TRBJ1-6 TRBV5-1 CASSEREYNSPLHF
TRBJ1-5 TRBV7-6 CASSLTGGNQPQHF
TRBJ2-1 TRBV7-2 CASSFGPSGYNEQFF
TRBJ2-1 TRBV6-2/TRBV6-3 CASSYPTSWEQFF
TRBJ2-7 TRBV9 CASSWAGLAGDEQYF
TRBJ1-5 TRBV12-3/TRBV12-4 CASSFGPVHSNQPQHF
TRBJ2-7 TRBV28 CASRGHPSTYEQYF
TRBJ2-3 TRBV20-1 CSAREGPANTDTQYF
TRBJ2-2 TRBV6-1 CASRGGSSTGELFF
TRBJ1-1 TRBV11-2 CASSLVVRNTEAFF
TRBJ2-7 TRBV27 CASSLVAAAYEQYF
TRBJ2-1 TRBV10-3 CAIRHTSGSHEQFF
TRBJ2-3 TRBV29-1 CSLRNRSRTDTQYF
TRBJ2-5 TRBV7-9 CASSSPSGSEETQYF
TRBJ2-5 TRBV3-1 CASDSGRSDPQETQYF
TRBJ1-1 TRBV5-1 CASSLYIGQNTEAFF
TRBJ2-1 TRBV13 CASRRGYNEQFF